Shown below are 28 T cell receptor beta chains from a single sample sequenced in a study of blood T cell repertoires in COVID-19. Assay used: immunoSEQ multiplex PCR; TCRdb lists only in-frame clones, some missing. The profile covers a few hundred thousand clones, with 84% appearing a single time and roughly 3.6% taken by the ten largest. Sequenced: PBMCs or T cells enriched from blood (not recorded which). The receptor set was obtained from a man over 45 who had recovered from COVID-19.

The chain has TRBV3-1 (or the pseudogene TRBV3-2) and TRBJ2-6; 13 bases line up with TRBD2. Per the germline V gene, CDR1 is LGHDT and CDR2 is YNNKEL (reference sequence). CDR3 length equals 16 residues. J was trimmed by 3 bases and V by 11 bases; bases with no gene match: 7. The CDR3, as DNA: TGTGCCGTTACTAGCGGGGGGGCAGATGGGGCCAACGTCCTGACTTTC. Amino acids: CAVTSGGADGANVLTF.

This chain uses TRBV10-3 with TRBJ1-4; no clear D gene. CDR1 is ENHRY and CDR2 is SYGVKD in the germline V gene. Trimming cost V 6 bases and J 4 bases, with 6 bases left between them. The CDR3 loop spans 12 amino acids. The CDR3 sequence is CAIRGLNEKLFF. The DNA of the CDR3 is TGTGCCATCAGGGGCCTTAATGAAAAACTGTTTTTT.

The chain combines TRBV5-4 with TRBJ1-1; unclear D gene. CDR1 and CDR2 (germline): SGHNT, YYREEE (reference sequence). CDR3 length equals 12 residues. V gave up 3 bases and J gave up 3 bases, with 6 bases separating them. The CDR3 protein is CASSSVYTEAFF. CDR3 nucleotide sequence: TGTGCCAGCAGCTCGGTCTACACTGAAGCTTTCTTT. The full variable domain, completed using reference TRBV5-4 and TRBJ1-1, is ETGVTQSPTHLIKTRGQQVTLRCSSQSGHNTVSWYQQALGQGPQFIFQYYREEENGRGNFPPRFSGLQFPNYSSELNVNALELDDSALYLCASSSVYTEAFFGQGTRLTVV.

The chain combines TRBV19 with TRBJ1-4; unclear D gene. Germline V lookup: CDR1 LNHDA, CDR2 SQIVND (reference sequence). V was shortened by 5 bases and J by 4 bases, with 11 bases between the two germline ends. The CDR3 sequence is 14 residues long. This CDR3 is CASSPSAVNEKLFF. The CDR3 bases are TGTGCCAGTAGTCCCTCTGCAGTTAATGAAAAACTGTTTTTT.

The V call is TRBV5-4, the J call TRBJ2-1, with 7 bases matching TRBD2. V dropped 3 bases and J dropped 5; count of bases not matched to a gene: 11. The CDR3 is 16 amino acids. Germline V CDR1 and CDR2: SGHNT, YYREEE (reference sequence). The CDR3 spells CASSSLRGGENNEQFF. The CDR3 coding sequence is TGTGCCAGCAGCTCTCTTAGGGGAGGGGAAAACAATGAGCAGTTCTTC. Drawing the rest from reference TRBV5-4 and TRBJ2-1, the complete variable domain is ETGVTQSPTHLIKTRGQQVTLRCSSQSGHNTVSWYQQALGQGPQFIFQYYREEENGRGNFPPRFSGLQFPNYSSELNVNALELDDSALYLCASSSLRGGENNEQFFGPGTRLTVL.

The chain couples TRBV6-2 or TRBV6-3 to TRBJ2-5; TRBD2 is a possible D gene (5 bases). This CDR3 region has 15 residues. V gave up 2 bases and J gave up 2 bases, with 12 bases separating them. In germline, CDR1 is MNHEY, CDR2 SVGEGT. In DNA form, the CDR3 reads TGTGCCAGCAGTTACGGGAGCAGGATGCAAGAGACCCAGTACTTC. It encodes CASSYGSRMQETQYF.

CDR3 amino acids: CASSRLVDSGAFF. CDR3 nucleotides: TGCGCCAGCAGCCGGTTGGTCGACAGCGGGGCTTTCTTT. The chain is built from TRBV4-1 and TRBJ1-1; a possible D gene is TRBD1 (5 bases). From germline, CDR1 is MGHRA and CDR2 YSYEKL. CDR3 length: 13 amino acids. Trimming removed 4 bases at V and 11 bases at J, with 17 bases between.

The DNA for the CDR3 is TGCGCCAGCAGCCAAGACGGGAACACTGAAGCTTTCTTT. The encoded protein is CASSQDGNTEAFF. This sequence joins TRBV4-3 and TRBJ1-1; D not certain. The length of the CDR3 is 13 residues. Germline CDR1 and CDR2: LGHNA and YSLEER. V gave up 0 bases and J gave up 1 base, with 3 bases separating them.

In regard to this clone: Within the sample, other DNA sequences also encode this same CDR3. The CDR3 DNA follows: TGTGCCAGCAGCGCACGGGAGGATACGCAGTATTTT. Translation gives CASSAREDTQYF. The rearrangement joins TRBV9 to TRBJ2-3, with TRBD2 as a possible D gene (6 bases). Germline lookup yields CDR1 SGDLS and CDR2 YYNGEE. Trimming pared 3 bases from V and 6 bases from J, leaving 8 bases between. This CDR3 contains 12 residues. The entire variable domain, with the rest obtained from reference TRBV9 and TRBJ2-3, is as follows: DSGVTQTPKHLITATGQRVTLRCSPRSGDLSVYWYQQSLDQGLQFLIQYYNGEERAKGNILERFSAQQFPDLHSELNLSSLELGDSALYFCASSAREDTQYFGPGTRLTVL.

The table lists this clone with a count of one. V gene TRBV18 combines with J gene TRBJ2-3; 9 bases map to TRBD1. The CDR3 is made up of 17 amino acids. V trimming: 4 bases; J trimming: 1 base; junction bases outside the gene matches: 9. Germline assignment: CDR1 KGHSH and CDR2 LQKENI. The CDR3 sequence is CASSLVQGAPGTDTQYF. The CDR3 coding sequence is TGTGCCAGCTCACTAGTACAGGGGGCACCCGGCACAGATACGCAGTATTTT.

The count of this clone is one. This chain connects TRBV7-8 to TRBJ2-7; a possible D gene is TRBD1 (5 bases). The CDR3 length is 13 residues. Trimming took 3 bases from V and 3 from J, leaving 9 bases between them. The germline V gene has CDR1 SGHVS and CDR2 FQNEAQ. The CDR3, as DNA: TGTGCCAGCAGCTTGGGGCTCCACTACGAGCAGTACTTC. It is translated as CASSLGLHYEQYF. The full variable domain, its missing parts supplied by reference TRBV7-8 and TRBJ2-7, is GAGVSQSPRYKVAKRGQDVALRCDPISGHVSLFWYQQALGQGPEFLTYFQNEAQLDKSGLPSDRFFAERPEGSVSTLKIQRTQQEDSAVYLCASSLGLHYEQYFGPGTRLTVT.

This rearrangement joins TRBV7-9 to TRBJ2-7, with D perhaps TRBD2 (6 bases). This CDR3 spans 13 amino acids. The V gene's germline CDR1 is SEHNR and CDR2 FQNEAQ (reference sequence). V lost 1 base, J lost 12 bases, and 16 bases lay in between. CDR3 amino acids: CASSLDQPGGAYF. In DNA, the CDR3 is TGTGCCAGCAGCTTAGACCAACCGGGCGGGGCGTACTTC.

CDR3 in DNA: TGTGCCAGCAGCTTGTTCCAGGCCCTCGCTGGTCAGCCCCAGCATTTT. Protein: CASSLFQALAGQPQHF. V and J are TRBV7-2 and TRBJ1-5; D is unclear. Germline CDR1 reads SGHTA; CDR2 reads FQGNSA. V shed 3 bases and J shed 6 bases, with 18 bases lying between them. The CDR3 consists of 16 residues.

The rearrangement links TRBV9 to TRBJ2-1; 9 positions match TRBD2. CDR1 is SGDLS and CDR2 is YYNGEE in the germline V gene. V trimming: 3 bases; J trimming: 4 bases; junction bases outside the gene matches: 5. The CDR3 is 15 residues long. The CDR3 nucleotides read TGTGCCAGCAGCGCCGGACTAGCGAGTTACAATGAGCAGTTCTTC. Translating gives CASSAGLASYNEQFF.

This clone showed up many times. V usage is TRBV11-2 and J usage is TRBJ2-7, with 12 bases identical to TRBD2. Germline V lookup: CDR1 SGHAT, CDR2 FQNNGV. V dropped 6 bases and J dropped 7; count of bases not matched to a gene: 16. CDR3 length: 17 residues. The CDR3 protein is CASRPSTFRGLAGEQYF. In DNA form, the CDR3 reads TGTGCCAGCAGGCCTAGTACTTTCCGAGGACTAGCGGGGGAGCAGTACTTC.

This clone came up a few times. This rearrangement joins TRBV18 to TRBJ1-6; perhaps TRBD1 as D (5 bases). Looked up from germline, CDR1 is KGHSH and CDR2 is LQKENI. The CDR3 spans 13 residues. Trimming pared 4 bases from V and 13 bases from J, leaving 14 bases between. CDR3 nucleotide sequence: TGTGCCAGCTCACTGACCAGGGAAGAGCCCCTCCACTTT. This sequence encodes CASSLTREEPLHF.

J is TRBJ1-3 and V is TRBV27; tentatively, D is TRBD1 (5 bases). This CDR3 has 15 amino acids. V lost 5 bases and J lost 0, with 11 bases in between. Germline lookup yields CDR1 MNHEY and CDR2 SMNVEV (reference sequence). Here the CDR3 DNA reads TGTGCCAGCAGTCGTGACGACAGCTCTGGAAACACCATATATTTT. This sequence encodes CASSRDDSSGNTIYF.

The chain has TRBV5-1 and TRBJ2-4; possible D gene TRBD1, 7 bases. The CDR3 sequence is 16 residues long. V dropped 3 bases and J dropped 1 base, with 14 bases sitting between them. Germline CDR1 SGHRS, CDR2 YFSETQ. The CDR3 DNA is TGCGCCAGCAGCTCCCCCCAGGGGGGTGCCAAAAACATTCAGTACTTC. Translating gives CASSSPQGGAKNIQYF.

The DNA for the CDR3 is TGTGCCAGCAGCCCGGGCTATAATTCACCCCTCCACTTT. Amino acids: CASSPGYNSPLHF. The chain joins TRBV27 to TRBJ1-6; D gene unclear. CDR3 length: 13 amino acids. Trimming left V 6 bases short and J 3 bases short, with 6 bases between. Germline assignment: CDR1 MNHEY and CDR2 SMNVEV (reference sequence).

V is TRBV20-1 and J is TRBJ1-5; possibly TRBD1 for D (5 bases). Deletions cut 3 bases from V and 4 bases from J, with 10 bases between. CDR1 is DFQATT, CDR2 SNEGSKA, per germline (reference sequence). This CDR3 has 13 amino acids. The CDR3 coding sequence is TGCAGTGCTAGTGGGGGGGGAAATCAGCCCCAGCATTTT. Translating it yields CSASGGGNQPQHF.

This chain links TRBV29-1 with TRBJ2-2, with 8 bases fitting TRBD2. Germline V gives CDR1 SQVTM, CDR2 ANQGSEA. This CDR3 has 14 amino acids. Germline trimming cut 4 bases from V and 4 bases from J; bases unmatched to any gene: 5. The CDR3 region is CSVGRGDPTGELFF. The DNA for the CDR3 is TGCAGCGTTGGGCGGGGGGATCCCACCGGGGAGCTGTTTTTT.

V usage is TRBV24-1 and J usage is TRBJ2-1; 7 bases fit TRBD2. CDR1 is KGHDR, CDR2 SFDVKD, per germline. Germline trimming cut 5 bases from V and 4 bases from J; bases unmatched to any gene: 4. The CDR3 extends over 14 amino acids. CDR3: CATSVAGQYNEQFF. The DNA of the CDR3 is TGTGCCACCAGTGTAGCGGGTCAATACAATGAGCAGTTCTTC.

This clone was detected a few times. The chain employs TRBV23-1 and TRBJ2-5, with 12 nucleotides matching TRBD2. TRBV23-1 is an ORF for which the function is uncertain. V lost 5 bases to trimming and J lost 4 bases; unmatched junction nucleotides: 14. The CDR3 loop spans 18 amino acids. CDR3 nucleotide sequence: TGCGCCAGCAGTTCAATACCTCTAGCGGGGGGGCGGTCAGAGACCCAGTACTTC. This translates into CASSSIPLAGGRSETQYF.

The chain links TRBV27 to TRBJ1-5, with D possibly TRBD1 on 6 matching bases. Germline CDR1 MNHEY, CDR2 SMNVEV (reference sequence). Trimming cost V 8 bases and J 2 bases, with 16 bases left between them. This CDR3 is 15 amino acids long. This CDR3 reads CASDRRGGGNQPQHF. CDR3 in DNA: TGTGCCAGCGACCGACGGGGGGGCGGCAATCAGCCCCAGCATTTT.

This sequence joins TRBV11-3 and TRBJ2-5; 7 bases are shared with TRBD1. V was pared by 1 base and J by 5 bases, with 13 bases of the junction left unmatched. Germline-derived CDR1 and CDR2 are SGHNT and YENEEA. The CDR3 contains 17 residues. The CDR3 sequence: CASSLGQDRPASETQYF. For the CDR3, the DNA is TGTGCCAGCAGCTTAGGACAGGACAGGCCGGCCTCGGAGACCCAGTACTTC.

The DNA of the CDR3 is TGTGCCAGCAGACCGAGCGGGGTCCTCACCGGGGAGCTGTTTTTT. Residues: CASRPSGVLTGELFF. The chain recombines TRBV11-3 with TRBJ2-2, with 7 bases identical to TRBD2. This CDR3 has 15 residues. CDR1 and CDR2 from the germline V gene are SGHNT and YENEEA. Trimming at V came to 6 bases and at J to 4 bases, leaving 8 bases not matched to a gene.

The count of this clone is one. The chain employs TRBV9 and TRBJ1-3; D is ambiguous. Looked up from germline, CDR1 is SGDLS and CDR2 is YYNGEE. CDR3 length: 15 residues. The V end lost 2 bases, the J end lost 0 bases, and 9 bases lay between the germline ends. Here the CDR3 DNA reads TGTGCCAGCAGCGTCCTCGCCAGCTCTGGAAACACCATATATTTT. Translated: CASSVLASSGNTIYF. Based on the CDR3 plus reference TRBV9 and TRBJ1-3, the full variable domain is DSGVTQTPKHLITATGQRVTLRCSPRSGDLSVYWYQQSLDQGLQFLIQYYNGEERAKGNILERFSAQQFPDLHSELNLSSLELGDSALYFCASSVLASSGNTIYFGEGSWLTVV.

The rearrangement joins TRBV27 to TRBJ2-1; TRBD2 matches 11 bases. Germline trimming cut 5 bases from V and 0 bases from J; bases unmatched to any gene: 0. Looked up from germline, CDR1 is MNHEY and CDR2 is SMNVEV (reference sequence). The CDR3 runs to 15 residues. CDR3 residues: CASSTSGSSYNEQFF. The CDR3 DNA is TGTGCCAGCAGTACTAGCGGGAGCTCCTACAATGAGCAGTTCTTC.